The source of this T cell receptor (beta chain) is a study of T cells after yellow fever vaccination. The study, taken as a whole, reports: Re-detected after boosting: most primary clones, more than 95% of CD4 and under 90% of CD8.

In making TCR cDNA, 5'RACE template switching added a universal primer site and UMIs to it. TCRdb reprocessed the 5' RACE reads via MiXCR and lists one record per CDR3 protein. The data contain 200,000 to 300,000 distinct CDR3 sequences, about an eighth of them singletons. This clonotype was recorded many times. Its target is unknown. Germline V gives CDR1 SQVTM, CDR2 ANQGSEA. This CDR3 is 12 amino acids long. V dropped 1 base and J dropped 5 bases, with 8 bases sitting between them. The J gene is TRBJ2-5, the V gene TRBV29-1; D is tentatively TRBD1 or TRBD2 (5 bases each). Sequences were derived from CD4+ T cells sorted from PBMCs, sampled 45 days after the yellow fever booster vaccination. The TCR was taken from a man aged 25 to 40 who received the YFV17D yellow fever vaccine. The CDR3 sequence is CSVEGGAETQYF. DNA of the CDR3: TGCAGCGTTGAAGGAGGGGCCGAGACCCAGTACTTC.